These T cell receptor beta chains were read from a single sample in a study of response to subunit inactivated influenza vaccine. TCRdb passed the RT-PCR reads through MiXCR, listing each CDR3 protein once. The data show 200,000 to 300,000 distinct CDR3 sequences, with over 9% seen just once and under 10% held by the top ten. Sequencing was performed on non-naive T cells sorted from PBMCs, taken less than 15 days before vaccination. These receptors were obtained from a man between 50 and 59 years old who received an inactivated influenza vaccine. The conserved cysteine and the conserved F or W are not part of the CDR3 here. A D gene is named only where the DNA matches it firmly.

J | D | V | CDR3
TRBJ1-5 | . | TRBV4-2 | ASSLSQGRNQPQH
TRBJ2-1 | TRBD2 | TRBV4-1 | ASSGTSLYNEQF
TRBJ2-3 | . | TRBV6-1 | ASGVNLLSTDTQY
TRBJ1-1 | . | TRBV18 | ASSPGRATEAF
TRBJ1-1 | . | TRBV7-9 | ASSLGFGHEAF
TRBJ1-2 | . | TRBV5-6 | ASSLQGYYGYT
TRBJ1-1 | TRBD1 | TRBV20-1 | SARQGATNTEAF
TRBJ2-2 | TRBD1 | TRBV6-1 | AIRQGNTGELF
TRBJ2-5 | . | TRBV4-1 | ASSQDGPGWGHRGETQY
TRBJ1-1 | TRBD1 | TRBV12-3/TRBV12-4 | ASSQQWTGGTEAF
TRBJ2-3 | TRBD2 | TRBV4-2 | ASSQDSGGGTDTQY
TRBJ1-6 | . | TRBV3-1 | ASSQDLVQSSSYNSPLH
TRBJ1-6 | . | TRBV5-4 | ASSLQGRENSPLH
TRBJ2-7 | . | TRBV5-1 | ASSFGGSYEQY
TRBJ1-1 | . | TRBV20-1 | SARDSGKRSTEAF
TRBJ2-5 | TRBD2 | TRBV5-1 | ASSKAPGLAGGAETQY
TRBJ1-4 | . | TRBV3-1 | ASSQDVGLLVGEKLF
TRBJ2-3 | . | TRBV7-3 | ASSLKGGNTQY
TRBJ1-2 | TRBD1 | TRBV18 | ASSPSRTGAIQGYGYT
TRBJ2-7 | . | TRBV20-1 | SPQENYEQY
TRBJ2-5 | . | TRBV21-1 | ASSKAERGGQETQY
TRBJ2-5 | . | TRBV4-3 | ASSQDNAETQY
TRBJ1-1 | . | TRBV20-1 | SGILNTEAF
TRBJ2-1 | . | TRBV29-1 | SVGIYNEQF
TRBJ2-3 | . | TRBV12-3/TRBV12-4 | ASSSEKTRFSTDTQY
TRBJ2-1 | TRBD1 | TRBV6-1 | ASSRQGLKHNEQF
TRBJ2-7 | . | TRBV11-3 | ASSLEWGNEQY
TRBJ1-1 | . | TRBV5-1 | ASSLDIVPAGTEAF
TRBJ2-7 | . | TRBV4-2 | ASSQDAYDQY
TRBJ2-1 | TRBD2 | TRBV30 | AWRRRGGRSYNEQF
TRBJ2-1 | . | TRBV12-3/TRBV12-4 | ASSLSDSDPF
TRBJ1-1 | . | TRBV29-1 | SVIRVSEAF
TRBJ2-3 | TRBD2 | TRBV4-2 | ASSPGLAGGLVTDTQY
TRBJ2-3 | . | TRBV4-3 | ASSRKYVGADTQY
TRBJ2-7 | TRBD2 | TRBV7-8 | ASSLGPSGYEQY
TRBJ2-4 | TRBD1 | TRBV9 | ASSRTGRDIQY
TRBJ2-4 | . | TRBV3-1 | ASSQGQATRGDIQY
TRBJ1-5 | TRBD1 | TRBV6-2/TRBV6-3 | ASSSTGGPSNQPQH
TRBJ2-7 | TRBD1 | TRBV10-3 | AIRRDRGVYEQY
TRBJ1-4 | . | TRBV7-2 | ASSSGLGANEKLF
TRBJ2-3 | . | TRBV18 | ASSPSVRSDTQY
TRBJ1-4 | . | TRBV2 | ASIRNSPTNEKLF
TRBJ2-2 | . | TRBV6-5 | ASSYRPGELF
TRBJ2-1 | TRBD2 | TRBV11-2 | ASSPGTSGGAGEQF
TRBJ1-5 | . | TRBV4-1 | ASSQTNRGH
TRBJ2-2 | TRBD2 | TRBV6-2/TRBV6-3 | ASRRTTSGFYGELF
TRBJ2-1 | . | TRBV7-8 | ASSPAQVSSYNEQF
TRBJ1-3 | . | TRBV6-1 | ASGGGTVALDTIY
TRBJ1-6 | . | TRBV7-2 | ASSLGAVSGSPLH
TRBJ2-2 | . | TRBV20-1 | SVQRSNTGELF
TRBJ1-2 | . | TRBV11-2 | ASSLGSQQRAYGYT
TRBJ1-1 | . | TRBV18 | ASSPLSTATGNTEAF
TRBJ2-1 | . | TRBV6-2/TRBV6-3 | ASKPPGNEQF
TRBJ1-6 | . | TRBV18 | ASSQSPVDMSSPLH
TRBJ2-1 | TRBD2 | TRBV7-2 | ASGLASGRFEQF
TRBJ2-3 | TRBD2 | TRBV7-2 | ASSPGLAGATDTQY
TRBJ2-7 | . | TRBV5-1 | ASSLGGNNYEQY
TRBJ2-3 | TRBD2 | TRBV7-2 | ASSVRGTSGRTDTQY
TRBJ2-3 | . | TRBV5-6 | ASSPVRSTDTQY
TRBJ2-7 | . | TRBV4-1 | ASSQMYSTSYEQY